What follows are 13 T cell receptor beta chains derived from one specimen sequenced in a study of blood T cell repertoires in COVID-19. This table comes from immunoSEQ multiplex PCR, and its TCRdb copy is limited to in-frame clones, with some not included. The sample consists of 120,000 or so clones, over 85% of them appearing once. The sequenced material came from peripheral blood. The source is a man aged 45-65 years with active COVID-19.

Only one count was recorded for this clone. This chain links TRBV7-3 with TRBJ2-5; weak D call: TRBD2 (5 bases). This CDR3 region has 16 residues. Trimming stripped 5 bases from V and 0 bases from J, with 16 bases between. Germline assignment: CDR1 SGHTA and CDR2 FQGTGA. The CDR3 loop reads CASSPGLAPHQETQYF. CDR3 in DNA: TGTGCCAGCAGCCCCGGACTGGCCCCACACCAAGAGACCCAGTACTTC.

The chain is built from TRBV11-3 and TRBJ2-1; 13 bases map to TRBD2. V gave up 3 bases and J gave up 7 bases; unmatched junction bases: 3. Germline lookup yields CDR1 SGHNT and CDR2 YENEEA. The CDR3 consists of 15 residues. The CDR3 DNA reads TGTGCCAGCAGCTTCAAACTAGCGGGAGGGAATGAGCAGTTCTTC. It yields the protein CASSFKLAGGNEQFF.

V usage is TRBV7-2 and J usage is TRBJ2-1; 15 bases align to TRBD2. V trimming: 5 bases; J trimming: 4 bases; junction bases outside the gene matches: 3. This CDR3 spans 16 amino acids. Per germline, CDR1 SGHTA and CDR2 FQGNSA. CDR3 coding DNA: TGTGCCAGCAGCCTAGGACTAGCGGGGGGGTACAATGAGCAGTTCTTC. Translated: CASSLGLAGGYNEQFF.

The J gene is TRBJ1-1, the V gene TRBV7-2; 7 nucleotides agree with TRBD1. The CDR3 consists of 14 residues. V dropped 5 bases and J dropped 4; count of bases not matched to a gene: 7. Looked up from germline, CDR1 is SGHTA and CDR2 is FQGNSA. The chain's CDR3 is CASSTYRGRTEAFF. DNA for the CDR3: TGTGCCAGCAGCACCTACAGGGGACGCACTGAAGCTTTCTTT.

The chain links TRBV5-4 to TRBJ2-1; a possible D gene is TRBD2 (5 bases). CDR3 size: 16 residues. Germline V gene sequence: CDR1 SGHNT, CDR2 YYREEE (reference sequence). Trimming left V 4 bases short and J 1 base short, with 15 bases between. CDR3 in amino acids: CASSPPRTGSYNEQFF. The DNA for the CDR3 is TGTGCCAGCAGCCCCCCCAGGACGGGGTCCTACAATGAGCAGTTCTTC.

The rearrangement uses TRBV6-1 and TRBJ1-1; TRBD1 agrees at 7 bases. Trimming took 2 bases from V and 8 from J; bases not matched to a gene: 8. CDR3 length: 14 amino acids. Germline CDR1 MNHNS, CDR2 SASEGT. The CDR3 sequence is CASSEPYGTVEAFF. The CDR3 DNA follows: TGTGCCAGCAGTGAACCTTACGGGACAGTCGAAGCTTTCTTT.

This sequence joins TRBV30 and TRBJ1-3; D unresolved. This CDR3 has 14 amino acids. The V gene's germline CDR1 is GTSNPN and CDR2 SVGIG (reference sequence). Trimming removed 0 bases from V and 2 bases from J, with 8 bases in between. CDR3 protein: CAWSVTSAGNTIYF. The DNA for the CDR3 is TGTGCCTGGAGTGTAACGTCAGCTGGAAACACCATATATTTT. Looking up the rest from reference TRBV30 and TRBJ1-3 gives the full variable domain: SQTIHQWPATLVQPVGSPLSLECTVEGTSNPNLYWYRQAAGRGLQLLFYSVGIGQISSEVPQNLSASRPQDRQFILSSKKLLLSDSGFYLCAWSVTSAGNTIYFGEGSWLTVV.

V usage is TRBV7-2 and J usage is TRBJ1-5, with D perhaps TRBD1 (5 bases). The CDR3 sequence is 15 residues long. CDR1 and CDR2 (germline): SGHTA, FQGNSA. V was trimmed by 5 bases and J by 4 bases, leaving 15 bases between them. This CDR3 is CASSLRGVGNQPQHF. DNA for the CDR3: TGTGCCAGCAGCCTACGGGGGGTTGGGAATCAGCCCCAGCATTTT.

The chain is built from TRBV6-1 and TRBJ2-3, with a tentative D call TRBD2 (5 bases). This CDR3 comprises 13 residues. The V and J ends lost 3 bases and 8 bases respectively, with 12 bases between them. Germline CDR1 is MNHNS and CDR2 is SASEGT. CDR3 residues: CASSDTRGITQYF. For the CDR3, the DNA is TGTGCCAGCAGTGATACTAGAGGGATTACGCAGTATTTT.

The chain is built from TRBV11-2 and TRBJ1-6; TRBD1 aligns across 8 bases. The CDR3 contains 11 residues. Germline V gives CDR1 SGHAT, CDR2 FQNNGV. Unmatched junction bases numbered 5, after V lost 5 bases and J lost 17 bases. This chain's CDR3 is CASSPDRVIHF. Written as DNA, the CDR3 is TGTGCCAGCAGCCCGGACAGGGTAATCCACTTT.

The count of this clone is one. This chain connects TRBV6-5 to TRBJ1-2; unclear D gene. Trimming left V 7 bases short and J 8 bases short, with 14 bases between. Per germline, CDR1 MNHEY and CDR2 SVGAGI. This CDR3 is 12 amino acids long. CDR3: CASTSGPGGYTF. CDR3 in DNA: TGTGCCAGCACATCAGGACCGGGGGGCTACACCTTC.

The chain couples TRBV4-1 to TRBJ2-1; D is possibly TRBD2 (6 bases). This CDR3 is built from 15 residues. V dropped 1 base and J dropped 7 bases, with 14 bases sitting between them. Germline V gives CDR1 MGHRA, CDR2 YSYEKL. CDR3 in amino acids: CASSQAGLGGNEQFF. CDR3 bases: TGCGCCAGCAGCCAAGCGGGACTGGGGGGAAATGAGCAGTTCTTC.

The chain's CDR3 is CASSARAGNTEAFF. In DNA, the CDR3 is TGCGCCAGCAGCGCTAGAGCGGGGAACACTGAAGCTTTCTTT. The chain links TRBV5-1 to TRBJ1-1; D unclear. Germline V CDR1 and CDR2: SGHRS, YFSETQ. The CDR3 runs to 14 residues. V dropped 4 bases and J dropped 1 base, with 11 bases sitting between them.